Below, 28 T cell receptor beta chains from the same sample are listed, as sequenced in a study of T cells in Graves' hyperthyroidism and ophthalmopathy. Amplification of TCR beta CDR3 regions used RNA as the template. First-round RT-PCR targeting the TCR CDR3 was performed with the HTBI primer set. One entry per CDR3 protein, called by TCRdb with MiXCR from the multiplex PCR reads. The table lists about 210,000 distinct CDR3 sequences, approximately 20% of them singletons. Source material: blood. Receptors originate from a man aged 35-49 years with Graves' hyperthyroidism.

In its sample, this clonotype was seen once. The V and J genes are TRBV7-9 and TRBJ2-7; D is ambiguous. Germline V gives CDR1 SEHNR, CDR2 FQNEAQ (reference sequence). CDR3 length: 12 residues. Trimming removed 1 base at V and 6 bases at J, with 7 bases between. The CDR3 DNA follows: TGTGCCAGCAGCTTAGGGACGGCCGAGCAGTACTTC. Translation: CASSLGTAEQYF.

This clonotype has ten or more counts. The V and J genes are TRBV11-2 and TRBJ1-6, with TRBD1 matching over 8 bases. The trim removed 3 bases at V and 9 bases at J, leaving 4 bases unmatched. Germline V gives CDR1 SGHAT, CDR2 FQNNGV. The CDR3 loop spans 14 amino acids. The CDR3 is CASSLPGGVSPLHF. CDR3 nucleotide sequence: TGTGCCAGCAGCTTGCCAGGGGGCGTTTCACCCCTCCACTTT.

This clonotype was detected only a few times. V and J are TRBV9 and TRBJ1-4; possible D gene TRBD1, 6 bases. Germline V gene lookup returns CDR1 SGDLS and CDR2 YYNGEE. This CDR3 contains 14 residues. Between the trimmed V and J ends, which lost 7 bases and 5 bases, there was a span of 15 bases. CDR3 DNA: TGTGCCAGCTTCAACAAGGGGGGGAATGAAAAACTGTTTTTT. Translating gives CASFNKGGNEKLFF.

This clonotype was seen ten or more times. V usage is TRBV7-2 and J usage is TRBJ1-6; D is perhaps TRBD1 (5 bases). The germline V and J ends were trimmed by 5 bases and 10 bases, with 15 bases remaining between them. This CDR3 spans 14 amino acids. Germline loops: CDR1 SGHTA, CDR2 FQGNSA. CDR3 amino acids: CASSPGGSRSPLHF. The CDR3 DNA reads as TGTGCCAGCAGCCCCGGGGGGAGTCGGTCACCCCTCCACTTT.

The genes are TRBV20-1 and TRBJ2-3; D is undetermined. Trimming stripped 4 bases from V and 9 bases from J, with 8 bases between. Germline V gives CDR1 DFQATT, CDR2 SNEGSKA (reference sequence). This CDR3 has 10 amino acids. The CDR3 coding sequence is TGCAGTGCTAACCGCGGCACGCAGTATTTT. Translation gives CSANRGTQYF.

The gene calls are TRBV20-1 and TRBJ2-2; D is unclear. This CDR3 spans 15 amino acids. V lost 6 bases and J 2 bases, leaving 16 bases between the germline ends. Germline lookup yields CDR1 DFQATT and CDR2 SNEGSKA (reference sequence). CDR3 nucleotide sequence: TGCAGTGCCCTACCAGTTCACCTCAACACCGGGGAGCTGTTTTTT. Encoded protein: CSALPVHLNTGELFF.

This clonotype has a handful of counts. This chain connects TRBV3-1 to TRBJ2-5; D is possibly TRBD2 (6 bases). Trimming cost V 1 base and J 3 bases, with 9 bases left between them. Germline V gene sequence: CDR1 LGHDT, CDR2 YNNKEL (reference sequence). This CDR3 comprises 14 residues. The CDR3: CASSQGLAEETQYF. DNA of the CDR3: TGTGCCAGCAGCCAAGGGTTAGCGGAAGAGACCCAGTACTTC.

Here the CDR3 reads CASSPPGRGGFHNEQFF. CDR3 DNA: TGTGCCAGCAGCCCCCCTGGGCGGGGGGGCTTTCACAATGAGCAGTTCTTC. J is TRBJ2-1 and V is TRBV9, with 9 bases lining up with TRBD2. The CDR3 loop spans 17 amino acids. With 4 bases clipped from V and 5 bases from J, the junction kept 13 bases outside the gene matches. Germline CDR1 SGDLS, CDR2 YYNGEE.

This clonotype has a count of ten or more. The V and J genes are TRBV20-1 and TRBJ1-5, with D uncertain. V lost 2 bases, J lost 0 bases, and 17 bases lay in between. Germline-derived CDR1 and CDR2 are DFQATT and SNEGSKA (reference sequence). CDR3 length equals 17 residues. CDR3 sequence (DNA): TGCAGTGCTAGAACTCGCGTGGAGGATTATAGCAATCAGCCCCAGCATTTT. This gives the protein CSARTRVEDYSNQPQHF.

Many counts were recorded for this clonotype. The CDR3 region has the DNA TGTGCCAGCAGCATTGACGGACTAGCGGGTGACACAGATACGCAGTATTTT. This codes for CASSIDGLAGDTDTQYF. The chain recombines TRBV7-9 with TRBJ2-3, with 11 bases fitting TRBD2. Trimming removed 5 bases from V and 2 bases from J; junction bases left unmatched: 9. CDR1 is SEHNR, CDR2 FQNEAQ, per germline (reference sequence). CDR3 length equals 17 residues.

A few counts support this clonotype. The chain carries TRBV6-1 and TRBJ2-5, with a tentative D call TRBD1 (5 bases). Trimming left V 5 bases short and J 3 bases short, with 7 bases between. Germline V gives CDR1 MNHNS, CDR2 SASEGT. This CDR3 has 12 amino acids. CDR3 sequence: CASSTTEETQYF. As DNA, the CDR3 is TGTGCCAGCAGTACGACAGAAGAGACCCAGTACTTC.

This clonotype was found many times. The chain recombines TRBV24-1 with TRBJ2-1, with 8 bases matching TRBD1. The CDR3 is 14 amino acids. Germline V gene sequence: CDR1 KGHDR, CDR2 SFDVKD. The V gene end was trimmed by 4 bases and the J gene end by 8 bases; junction bases not matched to a gene: 6. The CDR3 nucleotides are TGTGCCACCAGTGAGACAGGGGAGAAGGATGAGCAGTTCTTC. Amino acid sequence: CATSETGEKDEQFF.

The table lists this clonotype with many counts. The V and J genes are TRBV3-1 and TRBJ1-1; no reliable D call. Trimming removed 6 bases from V and 6 bases from J, with 8 bases in between. Germline CDR1 reads LGHDT; CDR2 reads YNNKEL (reference sequence). CDR3 length equals 11 residues. CDR3 coding DNA: TGTGCCAGCAGGGGTAGGGCTGAAGCTTTCTTT. This gives the protein CASRGRAEAFF.

The rearrangement joins TRBV7-3 to TRBJ2-5; perhaps D is TRBD1 or TRBD2 (5 bases each). The CDR3 runs 15 residues. Per the germline V gene, CDR1 is SGHTA and CDR2 is FQGTGA. V shed 2 bases and J shed 6 bases, with 16 bases lying between them. The CDR3 DNA reads as TGTGCCAGCAGCTTAGCGAGTGGGGGAAGAAAGACCCAGTACTTC. Its translation: CASSLASGGRKTQYF.

This clonotype was observed a single time. Being one base from a much bigger clone, this may be a read error. Because it lacks the conserved phenylalanine or tryptophan at the end, this CDR3 is likely a read error. CDR3 sequence reads: CASRGDSSVNQPQHS. The CDR3 nucleotides are TGTGCCAGCCGGGGGGACTCCAGCGTCAATCAGCCCCAGCATTCT. The chain couples TRBV2 to TRBJ1-5, with a possible D match to TRBD1 (5 bases). V was trimmed by 8 bases and J by 3 bases, leaving 17 bases between them. CDR3 length: 15 residues. CDR1 is SNHLY and CDR2 is FYNNEI in the germline V gene.

This clonotype has at least ten counts. The gene calls are TRBV3-1 and TRBJ2-3, with D perhaps TRBD1 (6 bases). Germline V gene lookup returns CDR1 LGHDT and CDR2 YNNKEL (reference sequence). The length of the CDR3 is 18 residues. V shed 0 bases and J shed 2 bases, with 18 bases lying between them. The CDR3 sequence is CASSQDRRQGLITDTQYF. The CDR3 nucleotides read TGTGCCAGCAGCCAAGATCGGAGGCAGGGGCTTATCACAGATACGCAGTATTTT.

In this sample, this clonotype turned up many times. The chain has TRBV6-1 and TRBJ2-2; D is perhaps TRBD1 (6 bases). This CDR3 contains 13 residues. CDR1 and CDR2 from the germline V gene are MNHNS and SASEGT. V lost 5 bases and J 7 bases, leaving 11 bases between the germline ends. The CDR3 DNA reads TGTGCCAGCAGTACAACAGGGTTCGGGGAGCTGTTTTTT. Amino acid sequence: CASSTTGFGELFF.

There are many counts of this clonotype. V gene TRBV7-9 combines with J gene TRBJ2-1; D possibly matches TRBD1 or TRBD2 (6 bases each). Per the germline V gene, CDR1 is SEHNR and CDR2 is FQNEAQ (reference sequence). The CDR3 has 15 residues. V was pared by 5 bases and J by 7 bases, with 18 bases between. The CDR3 DNA reads TGTGCCAGCAGCCCGAGAGGGGGGCCCGTGAATGAGCAGTTCTTC. This sequence encodes CASSPRGGPVNEQFF.

This clonotype was seen ten or more times. The chain has TRBV7-8 and TRBJ2-3, with TRBD1 identical over 8 bases. V dropped 1 base and J dropped 0; count of bases not matched to a gene: 0. This CDR3 contains 15 residues. The germline V gene has CDR1 SGHVS and CDR2 FQNEAQ. The CDR3 nucleotides are TGTGCCAGCAGCTTAGGGACAGGGAGCACAGATACGCAGTATTTT. It encodes CASSLGTGSTDTQYF.

This clonotype was seen a handful of times. The chain is built from TRBV20-1 and TRBJ2-3; D remains unclear. CDR1 is DFQATT and CDR2 is SNEGSKA in the germline V gene (reference sequence). CDR3 size: 12 residues. Trimming took 2 bases from V and 1 from J, leaving 4 bases between them. The CDR3 DNA sequence: TGCAGTGCTAGAATGGGCACAGATACGCAGTATTTT. It translates to CSARMGTDTQYF.

This clonotype was counted ten times or more. The CDR3 here is CASSFGLAGGPGGTDTQYF. For the CDR3, the DNA is TGCGCCAGCAGCTTTGGACTAGCGGGGGGCCCCGGTGGCACAGATACGCAGTATTTT. The chain is built from TRBV5-1 and TRBJ2-3, with 14 bases fitting TRBD2. V shed 2 bases and J 1 base; nucleotides not matched to a gene: 9. The CDR3 sequence is 19 residues long. Germline V gene sequence: CDR1 SGHRS, CDR2 YFSETQ.

This clonotype was recorded at least ten times. The chain recombines TRBV30 with TRBJ1-2, with unresolved D. Trimming took 1 base from V and 8 from J, leaving 11 bases between them. From germline, CDR1 is GTSNPN and CDR2 SVGIG (reference sequence). CDR3 length: 12 amino acids. For the CDR3, the DNA is TGTGCCTGGAGTGGAGGGCCAGAAGGCTACACCTTC. Its translation: CAWSGGPEGYTF.

This clonotype appeared a few times. This chain links TRBV5-1 with TRBJ2-7; TRBD1 matches 10 bases. V lost 4 bases and J lost 7; bases outside the gene matches: 8. The CDR3 totals 14 residues. Germline values: CDR1 SGHRS, CDR2 YFSETQ. In DNA form, the CDR3 reads TGCGCCAGCAGCATAGGGACAGGGGTGAGTGAGCAGTACTTC. Protein sequence: CASSIGTGVSEQYF.

This chain joins TRBV15 and TRBJ2-7; no clear D. Trimming cost V 4 bases and J 5 bases, with 9 bases left between them. Germline V gives CDR1 LNHNV, CDR2 YYDKDF (reference sequence). CDR3 length equals 12 residues. The CDR3 loop is CATSKRPHEQYF. DNA of the CDR3: TGTGCCACCAGCAAACGGCCCCACGAGCAGTACTTC.

This clonotype was seen many times. The chain couples TRBV2 to TRBJ2-2; maybe TRBD1 (9 bases). The CDR3 contains 18 residues. Looked up from germline, CDR1 is SNHLY and CDR2 is FYNNEI. The ends were cut back, 5 bases at V and 1 base at J, with 20 bases in the middle. CDR3 sequence reads: CASSPPRGGQGNTGELFF. The DNA for the CDR3 is TGTGCCAGCAGTCCCCCCCGGGGGGGACAGGGGAACACCGGGGAGCTGTTTTTT.

This clonotype came up many times. The chain has TRBV28 and TRBJ2-7, with TRBD1 identical over 9 bases. The germline gives CDR1 MDHEN, CDR2 SYDVKM. With V trimmed by 6 bases and J by 3 bases, 6 bases remained unmatched. The CDR3 spans 14 residues. CDR3 loop: CASRPPGQGYEQYF. The CDR3 region has the DNA TGTGCCAGCAGACCCCCGGGACAGGGCTACGAGCAGTACTTC.

This clonotype was seen ten or more times. The gene calls are TRBV6-2 or TRBV6-3 and TRBJ2-1; D uncertain. Trimming stripped 7 bases from V and 0 bases from J, with 13 bases between. CDR3 length: 15 amino acids. Germline V gene sequence: CDR1 MNHEY, CDR2 SVGEGT. CDR3 nucleotides: TGTGCCAGCAAGTCCGTTTCGACCTCCTACAATGAGCAGTTCTTC. Amino acid sequence: CASKSVSTSYNEQFF.

The V and J genes are TRBV5-1 and TRBJ2-3; no clear D gene. The CDR3 totals 15 residues. V was pared by 2 bases and J by 4 bases, with 14 bases between. In germline, CDR1 is SGHRS, CDR2 YFSETQ. The CDR3 DNA sequence: TGCGCCAGCAGCTTTGGTAGATTCCAGCCAGATACGCAGTATTTT. Translating it yields CASSFGRFQPDTQYF.